A single sample gave rise to the 20 T cell receptor beta chains below, sequenced in a study of Graves' ophthalmopathy and Graves' hyperthyroidism. Transcripts of RNA were the source for amplifying TCR beta CDR3 regions. The authors performed first-round RT-PCR with HTBI primers and then a second-round multiplex PCR. TCRdb re-called the multiplex PCR reads with MiXCR, one entry per CDR3 protein. The repertoire holds roughly 400,000 distinct CDR3 sequences, approximately 15% seen once, with roughly 7% in the top ten. Sequenced material: peripheral blood. These receptors were obtained from a woman aged 18-29 years with stable Graves' hyperthyroidism.

The chain is built from TRBV6-1 and TRBJ1-2; 7 nucleotides align to TRBD1. CDR1 and CDR2 (germline): MNHNS, SASEGT. Trimming at V came to 0 bases and at J to 5 bases, leaving 3 bases not matched to a gene. This CDR3 region has 14 residues. CDR3 in amino acids: CASSEAGGQYGYTF. CDR3 nucleotides: TGTGCCAGCAGTGAAGCAGGGGGACAGTATGGCTACACCTTC.

This clonotype appeared many times. The chain employs TRBV4-1 and TRBJ1-6; D gene unclear. CDR3 length equals 15 residues. CDR1 is MGHRA and CDR2 is YSYEKL in the germline V gene. Trimming shortened V by 3 bases and J by 7 bases, and 13 bases separated the two germline ends. In nucleotides, the CDR3 is TGCGCCAGCAGCCAGGTGGGAAACGCAAATTCACCCCTCCACTTT. Protein: CASSQVGNANSPLHF.

This chain connects TRBV2 to TRBJ2-5; TRBD1 matches at 9 bases. Germline loops: CDR1 SNHLY, CDR2 FYNNEI. With V trimmed by 6 bases and J by 4 bases, 9 bases remained unmatched. The CDR3 consists of 15 residues. In nucleotides, the CDR3 is TGTGCCAGCAGCGTTCAACAGGGGGCGGGAGAGACCCAGTACTTC. Protein sequence: CASSVQQGAGETQYF.

The sample holds a few counts of this clonotype. Likely a read error: the CDR3 ends without its conserved phenylalanine or tryptophan. The CDR3 nucleotides are TGTGCCAGCAGCCCTCCGGGGGGTAGGCATGGCTACACCCTC. Translation: CASSPPGGRHGYTL. The chain recombines TRBV7-9 with TRBJ1-2, with D maybe TRBD1 (5 bases). In germline, CDR1 is SEHNR, CDR2 FQNEAQ (reference sequence). V was clipped by 5 bases and J by 6 bases, with 16 bases between them. The CDR3 is made up of 14 amino acids.

This clonotype showed up just a few times. The rearrangement links TRBV6-1 to TRBJ2-2, with no clear D. The V end lost 7 bases, the J end lost 4 bases, and 10 bases lay between the germline ends. This CDR3 is built from 13 residues. Germline V gene sequence: CDR1 MNHNS, CDR2 SASEGT. CDR3 sequence reads: CASNQPFTGELFF. Written as DNA, the CDR3 is TGTGCCAGCAACCAGCCTTTCACCGGGGAGCTGTTTTTT.

This clonotype was found many times. The DNA of the CDR3 is TGTGCCAGCAGCTGGACTCCGGGGGGCGAACATGGCTACACCTTC. It encodes CASSWTPGGEHGYTF. V and J are TRBV11-2 and TRBJ1-2; D possibly corresponds to TRBD1 (6 bases). The CDR3 loop spans 15 amino acids. Germline CDR1 and CDR2: SGHAT and FQNNGV. V lost 4 bases to trimming and J lost 6 bases, with 18 bases between them.

This clonotype was detected once. This could be a read error, since a much larger clone is one nucleotide away. The J gene is TRBJ1-1, the V gene TRBV12-3 or TRBV12-4; D perhaps matches TRBD1 (5 bases). This CDR3 has 15 amino acids. Trimming stripped 6 bases from V and 6 bases from J, with 20 bases between. CDR3: CASSPGDRSNSEAFF. The CDR3 DNA is TGTGCCAGCAGCCCGGGGGACCGAAGTAACTCTGAAGCTTTCTTT.

Points on this clonotype: Because it lacks the conserved phenylalanine or tryptophan at the end, this CDR3 is likely a read error. J is TRBJ1-1 and V is TRBV12-3 or TRBV12-4, with D possibly TRBD1 on 6 matching bases. The CDR3 sequence is 15 residues long. V lost 2 bases to trimming and J lost 7 bases, with 17 bases between them. CDR3 region: CASSLRGRGRVEAFV. Written as DNA, the CDR3 is TGTGCCAGCAGTTTACGGGGCAGGGGTAGAGTTGAAGCTTTCGTT.

This clonotype occurred many times. V and J are TRBV19 and TRBJ1-2, with D tentatively TRBD1 (6 bases). From germline, CDR1 is LNHDA and CDR2 SQIVND (reference sequence). The V end lost 2 bases, the J end lost 8 bases, and 12 bases lay between the germline ends. CDR3 length: 13 amino acids. CDR3 loop: CASSIRDIRGYTF. The CDR3, as DNA: TGTGCCAGTAGTATAAGGGACATTCGAGGCTACACCTTC.

DNA of the CDR3: TGTGCCAGTAGTAAAGGCGGGGTGCTCGGCTACGAGCAGTACTTC. Translated: CASSKGGVLGYEQYF. V usage is TRBV19 and J usage is TRBJ2-7; possibly TRBD2 for D (6 bases). This CDR3 is built from 15 residues. The germline V gene encodes CDR1 LNHDA and CDR2 SQIVND (reference sequence). Trimming left V 4 bases short and J 3 bases short, with 16 bases between.

The sample holds many counts of this clonotype. CDR3 loop: CASSEAGVNTEAFF. DNA of the CDR3: TGTGCCAGCAGTGAGGCAGGGGTGAACACTGAAGCTTTCTTT. The chain is built from TRBV25-1 and TRBJ1-1; D possibly corresponds to TRBD1 (6 bases). The germline V gene has CDR1 MGHDK and CDR2 SYGVNS. The CDR3 runs to 14 residues. V was clipped by 3 bases and J by 0 bases, with 8 bases between them.

The chain carries TRBV2 and TRBJ1-1; D remains unclear. Deletions cut 7 bases from V and 0 bases from J, with 12 bases between. The CDR3 has 14 amino acids. The germline V gene has CDR1 SNHLY and CDR2 FYNNEI. The CDR3, as DNA: TGTGCCAGCATCCTCTCCAGGATGAACACTGAAGCTTTCTTT. Translated: CASILSRMNTEAFF.

This clonotype was observed a few times. It may be a read error: a sequence one base away is much more abundant. The rearrangement joins TRBV19 to TRBJ1-1; maybe TRBD1 (6 bases). CDR3 length: 14 amino acids. Germline loops: CDR1 LNHDA, CDR2 SQIVND (reference sequence). Trimming took off 5 bases at V and 2 bases at J, with 12 bases between the two ends. This chain's CDR3 is CASSVGHANTEAFF. The CDR3 DNA follows: TGTGCCAGTAGTGTGGGACATGCTAACACTGAAGCTTTCTTT. Drawing the rest from reference TRBV19 and TRBJ1-1, the complete variable domain is DGGITQSPKYLFRKEGQNVTLSCEQNLNHDAMYWYRQDPGQGLRLIYYSQIVNDFQKGDIAEGYSVSREKKESFPLTVTSAQKNPTAFYLCASSVGHANTEAFFGQGTRLTVV.

This clonotype was counted ten times or more. V and J are TRBV9 and TRBJ2-7; D is tentatively TRBD1 or TRBD2 (5 bases each). V was pared by 0 bases and J by 0 bases, with 7 bases between. In germline, CDR1 is SGDLS, CDR2 YYNGEE. The CDR3 has 14 amino acids. This CDR3 reads CASSVAGTSYEQYF. For the CDR3, the DNA is TGTGCCAGCAGCGTAGCGGGGACCTCCTACGAGCAGTACTTC.

This clonotype was seen ten or more times. In DNA form, the CDR3 reads TGTGCCAGCAGCCCTAGGACAGGGCCAGCTTTCTTT. Translation: CASSPRTGPAFF. This chain uses TRBV12-3 or TRBV12-4 with TRBJ1-1; 8 bases are shared with TRBD1. CDR3 length: 12 residues. V lost 6 bases, J lost 10 bases, and 7 bases stayed unmatched.

This clonotype was counted ten times or more. The V gene is TRBV12-3 or TRBV12-4, the J gene TRBJ1-2; weak D call: TRBD1 (6 bases). The CDR3 loop spans 13 amino acids. V lost 4 bases, J lost 8 bases, and 14 bases lay in between. The chain's CDR3 is CASSSGRGTGYTF. CDR3 nucleotides: TGTGCCAGCAGTTCGGGGAGGGGGACGGGCTACACCTTC.

CDR3 bases: TGTGCCAGCAGCTTAGGGTTGGGGGGAAACGCAGATACGCAGTATTTT. It yields the protein CASSLGLGGNADTQYF. This sequence joins TRBV11-2 and TRBJ2-3; maybe TRBD2 (6 bases). V shed 1 base and J shed 4 bases, with 15 bases lying between them. The CDR3 length is 16 residues. Germline CDR1 reads SGHAT; CDR2 reads FQNNGV.

This clonotype has more than one count but fewer than ten. The rearrangement links TRBV5-1 to TRBJ2-5; 7 bases line up with TRBD2. The CDR3 is 16 amino acids. After removal of 4 bases from V and 5 bases from J, the junction contained 14 bases not matched to a gene. Germline V gene data show CDR1 as SGHRS and CDR2 as YFSETQ. The CDR3 region is CASSESPGAGVETQYF. In nucleotides, the CDR3 is TGCGCCAGCAGCGAGTCCCCAGGCGCGGGGGTTGAGACCCAGTACTTC.

This clonotype has a count of ten or more. V gene TRBV7-2 combines with J gene TRBJ1-2, with D uncertain. CDR3 length equals 15 residues. V gave up 7 bases and J gave up 4 bases, with 19 bases separating them. The germline CDR1 and CDR2 sequences are SGHTA and FQGNSA. CDR3: CASTKRTVSPYGYTF. CDR3 nucleotides: TGTGCCAGCACAAAACGGACGGTTTCTCCCTATGGCTACACCTTC.

The sample holds many counts of this clonotype. The chain combines TRBV20-1 with TRBJ1-2, with D perhaps matching TRBD1 (5 bases). V shed 3 bases and J shed 4 bases, with 9 bases lying between them. Germline assignment: CDR1 DFQATT and CDR2 SNEGSKA (reference sequence). The CDR3 covers 12 residues. Here the CDR3 DNA reads TGCAGTGCTAGGGAAAGGGGCTATGGCTACACCTTC. Translated: CSARERGYGYTF.